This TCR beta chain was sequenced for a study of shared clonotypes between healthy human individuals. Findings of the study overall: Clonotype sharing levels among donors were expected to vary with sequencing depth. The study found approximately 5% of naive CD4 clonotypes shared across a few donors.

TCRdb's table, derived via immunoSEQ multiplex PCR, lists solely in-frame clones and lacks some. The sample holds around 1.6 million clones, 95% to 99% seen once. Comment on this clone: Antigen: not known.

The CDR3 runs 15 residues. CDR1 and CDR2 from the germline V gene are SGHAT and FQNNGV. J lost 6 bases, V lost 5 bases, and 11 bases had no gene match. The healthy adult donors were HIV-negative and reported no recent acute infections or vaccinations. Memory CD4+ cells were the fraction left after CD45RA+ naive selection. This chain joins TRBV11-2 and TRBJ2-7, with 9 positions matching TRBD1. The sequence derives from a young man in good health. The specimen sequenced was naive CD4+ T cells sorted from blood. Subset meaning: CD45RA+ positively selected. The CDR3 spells CASSPMWGQGFEQYF. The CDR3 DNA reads TGTGCCAGCAGCCCGATGTGGGGACAGGGCTTCGAGCAGTACTTC.